The clone carrying this TCR beta chain has a single count. The antigen remains undetermined. The sample belongs to a study of graft-versus-host responses after intestinal transplantation. Findings and caveats of the study: Detection of GvH clones occurred in recipient marrow, and some had their first appearance in ileum or blood.

Clones were sequenced by immunoSEQ multiplex PCR, and TCRdb holds only the in-frame ones, with some missing. This repertoire shows about 97,000 clones, less than 95% found once; its top ten account for over 0.055%. The TCR originated in a human donor who was the organ donor for an intestinal transplant. Here the sequenced sample was unstimulated CD8+ T cells sorted from spleen or lymph node cells, taken before transplant.

CDR3 loop: CASSPTLNGRDNEQFF. CDR3 coding DNA: TGTGCCAGCAGCCCTACCCTTAATGGGAGGGATAATGAGCAGTTCTTC. The rearrangement uses TRBV7-9 and TRBJ2-1, with 7 bases lining up with TRBD2. The germline gives CDR1 SEHNR, CDR2 FQNEAQ (reference sequence). The CDR3 spans 16 residues. V was clipped by 5 bases and J by 7 bases; unmatched bases: 14.